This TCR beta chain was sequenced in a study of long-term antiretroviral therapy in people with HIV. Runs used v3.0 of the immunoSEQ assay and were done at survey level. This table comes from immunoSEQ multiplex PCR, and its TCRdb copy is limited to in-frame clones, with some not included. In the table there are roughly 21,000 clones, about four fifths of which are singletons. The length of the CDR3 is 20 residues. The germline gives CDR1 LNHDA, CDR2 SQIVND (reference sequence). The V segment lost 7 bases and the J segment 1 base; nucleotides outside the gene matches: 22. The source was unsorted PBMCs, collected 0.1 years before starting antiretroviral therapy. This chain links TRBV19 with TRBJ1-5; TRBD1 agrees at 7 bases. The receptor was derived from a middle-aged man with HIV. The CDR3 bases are TGTGCCAGTAATAAAATCCCGGGACACAGGGGACGGGTGAGCAATCAGCCCCAGCATTTT. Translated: CASNKIPGHRGRVSNQPQHF.